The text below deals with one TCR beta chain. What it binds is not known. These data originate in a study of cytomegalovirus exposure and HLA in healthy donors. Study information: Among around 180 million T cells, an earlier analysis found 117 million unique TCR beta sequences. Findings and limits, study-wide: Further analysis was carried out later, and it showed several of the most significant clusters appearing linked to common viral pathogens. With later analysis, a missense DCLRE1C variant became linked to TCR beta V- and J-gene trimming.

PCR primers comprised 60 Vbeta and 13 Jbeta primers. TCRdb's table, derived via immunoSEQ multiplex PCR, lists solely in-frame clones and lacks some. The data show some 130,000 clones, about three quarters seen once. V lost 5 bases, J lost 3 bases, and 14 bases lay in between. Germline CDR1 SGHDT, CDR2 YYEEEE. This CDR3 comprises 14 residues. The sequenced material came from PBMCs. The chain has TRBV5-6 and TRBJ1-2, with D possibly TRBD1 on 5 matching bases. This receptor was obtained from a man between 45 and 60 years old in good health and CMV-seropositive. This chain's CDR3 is CASRTKDRYYGYTF. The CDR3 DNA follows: TGTGCCAGCAGGACGAAAGACAGATACTATGGCTACACCTTC.